A selection of T cell receptor beta chains follows, all from one sample in a study of blood T cell repertoires in COVID-19. Only in-frame clones appear in the TCRdb table, and some are missing; sequencing was by immunoSEQ multiplex PCR. Of roughly 87,000 clones listed, more than 70% are singletons. Sequenced material: peripheral blood. All receptors derive from a man aged 45-60 years with active COVID-19. CDR3s include the opening cysteine and the closing phenylalanine or tryptophan. The D gene is left open where the match is weak. Clone size is not always given. Where it is, it says once, few, many or a class for expanded clones.

j_gene,abundance,v_gene,d_gene,CDR3aa,CDR3nt
TRBJ2-7,few,TRBV7-2,.,CASSSDRGYEQYF,TGTGCCAGCAGCTCCGACCGGGGATACGAGCAGTACTTC
TRBJ2-3,.,TRBV25-1,.,CASSEGAFWSTDTQYF,TGTGCCAGCAGTGAAGGGGCCTTTTGGTCCACAGATACGCAGTATTTT
TRBJ1-2,.,TRBV11-2,.,CASSLEWRRVTDGYTF,TGTGCCAGCAGCTTAGAGTGGCGCAGGGTAACGGATGGCTACACCTTC
TRBJ2-5,.,TRBV7-2,TRBD2,CASSPPRLAGVETQYF,TGTGCCAGCAGCCCGCCCCGACTAGCGGGGGTAGAGACCCAGTACTTC
TRBJ2-2,.,TRBV19,.,CASRGQNTGELFF,TGTGCCAGTAGGGGACAGAACACCGGGGAGCTGTTTTTT
TRBJ1-2,.,TRBV28,.,CASSGRRGAYGYTF,TGTGCCAGCAGTGGTCGACGGGGAGCCTATGGCTACACCTTC
TRBJ2-1,.,TRBV6-6,.,CASSYSGGTYNEQFF,TGTGCCAGCAGTTACTCGGGAGGTACCTACAATGAGCAGTTCTTC
TRBJ1-3,.,TRBV4-1,.,CASSQEAPVISGNTIYF,TGCGCCAGCAGCCAAGAAGCCCCGGTAATCTCTGGAAACACCATATATTTT
TRBJ2-7,.,TRBV18,.,CASSPDATREQYF,TGTGCCAGCTCACCAGATGCCACGAGGGAGCAGTACTTC
TRBJ2-3,.,TRBV27,.,CASSLVGGQRDTQYF,TGTGCCAGCAGCCTCGTCGGGGGGCAACGAGATACGCAGTATTTT
TRBJ2-7,.,TRBV11-3,TRBD1,CASSLEGDRGRSSYEQYF,TGTGCCAGCAGCTTAGAGGGGGACAGGGGGCGGTCATCCTACGAGCAGTACTTC
TRBJ2-2,.,TRBV13,.,CASSLDRTAITGELFF,TGTGCCAGCAGCTTGGATAGGACAGCGATCACCGGGGAGCTGTTTTTT
TRBJ2-5,.,TRBV29-1,.,CSVWLIGTPQETQYF,TGCAGCGTTTGGTTAATCGGGACTCCTCAAGAGACCCAGTACTTC
TRBJ1-5,.,TRBV4-1,.,CASSQDKGEVAQPQHF,TGCGCCAGCAGCCAAGATAAGGGAGAGGTCGCTCAGCCCCAGCATTTT
TRBJ1-2,.,TRBV6-5,TRBD1,CASSRPGQGDGYTF,TGTGCCAGCAGTCGCCCTGGACAGGGGGATGGCTACACCTTC
TRBJ1-6,.,TRBV7-9,.,CASSPTVYYNSPLHF,TGTGCCAGCAGTCCAACAGTTTACTATAATTCACCCCTCCACTTT
TRBJ2-1,.,TRBV5-8,.,CASRIFSGFEQFF,TGTGCCAGCAGAATTTTCTCAGGCTTTGAGCAGTTCTTC
TRBJ2-2,.,TRBV27,TRBD2,CASQRGREGNTGELFF,TGTGCCTCCCAGAGGGGGCGGGAGGGGAACACCGGGGAGCTGTTTTTT
TRBJ1-1,.,TRBV9,TRBD1,CASSPWDRLPNTEAFF,TGTGCCAGCAGCCCTTGGGACAGGTTACCGAACACTGAAGCTTTCTTT
TRBJ2-7,.,TRBV5-1,TRBD2,CASSRGLAGDEQYF,TGCGCCAGCAGCCGAGGACTAGCGGGGGACGAGCAGTACTTC
TRBJ2-3,.,TRBV5-1,TRBD2,CASCHSGGGTDTQYF,TGCGCCAGCTGCCATAGCGGGGGCGGGACAGATACGCAGTATTTT
TRBJ2-5,.,TRBV5-4,TRBD2,CASSVGLAAGETQYF,TGTGCCAGCAGCGTCGGACTAGCAGCCGGGGAGACCCAGTACTTC
TRBJ2-3,.,TRBV30,TRBD2,CACESGGTSGGHTQYF,TGTGCCTGCGAATCTGGCGGGACTAGCGGGGGGCATACGCAGTATTTT
TRBJ1-5,few,TRBV28,TRBD1,CASLPPRTGHQPQHF,TGTGCCAGTTTACCCCCGAGGACAGGGCACCAGCCCCAGCATTTT
TRBJ2-1,.,TRBV5-1,.,CASSSGGQFGSYNEQFF,TGCGCCAGCAGCTCCGGGGGGCAATTTGGCTCCTACAATGAGCAGTTCTTC
TRBJ2-1,.,TRBV28,TRBD2,CASSRTSGGQFF,TGTGCCAGCAGCCGGACTAGCGGGGGGCAGTTCTTC
TRBJ2-7,.,TRBV19,TRBD1,CASSTWLGTGGSYEQYF,TGTGCCAGTAGTACTTGGCTCGGGACAGGGGGATCCTACGAGCAGTACTTC
TRBJ2-7,.,TRBV18,.,CASSPGQGNYEQYF,TGTGCCAGCTCACCAGGGCAGGGCAACTACGAGCAGTACTTC
TRBJ2-7,.,TRBV6-5,.,CASSYDKTYEQYF,TGTGCCAGCAGTTACGACAAAACCTACGAGCAGTACTTC
TRBJ2-7,.,TRBV7-2,.,CASSLQKHSLSYEQYF,TGTGCCAGCAGCCTCCAAAAACACAGCTTATCCTACGAGCAGTACTTC
TRBJ2-2,.,TRBV19,TRBD1,CASRPQGAGTGELFF,TGTGCCAGTAGACCGCAGGGGGCGGGAACCGGGGAGCTGTTTTTT
TRBJ2-3,.,TRBV28,.,CASSLRTDTQYF,TGTGCCAGCAGTTTACGGACAGATACGCAGTATTTT
TRBJ2-2,.,TRBV5-1,.,CASTETVVGTGELFF,TGCGCCAGCACTGAAACTGTGGTCGGCACCGGGGAGCTGTTTTTT
TRBJ2-3,.,TRBV28,.,CASSKPGRITDTQYF,TGTGCCAGCAGTAAACCGGGGAGAATCACAGATACGCAGTATTTT
TRBJ2-1,.,TRBV24-1,TRBD2,CATGLAGGNEQFF,TGTGCCACTGGACTAGCGGGAGGAAATGAGCAGTTCTTC
TRBJ2-7,.,TRBV7-9,TRBD2,CASSSRRSGGSSSYEQYF,TGTGCCAGCAGCAGTCGTCGTAGCGGGGGGTCGAGCTCCTACGAGCAGTACTTC
TRBJ1-2,.,TRBV7-2,TRBD1,CASSLPWTGSYGYTF,TGTGCCAGCAGCTTACCCTGGACAGGTTCCTATGGCTACACCTTC
TRBJ2-3,.,TRBV13,TRBD2,CASSKTSGASTDTQYF,TGTGCCAGCAGCAAGACTAGCGGGGCTAGCACAGATACGCAGTATTTT
TRBJ2-7,once,TRBV6-1,.,CASSGGKTGLTYEQYF,TGTGCCAGCAGTGGGGGGAAGACAGGTCTTACCTACGAGCAGTACTTC
TRBJ2-6,.,TRBV6-1,.,CASSEPGAGANVLTF,TGTGCCAGCAGTGAACCGGGGGCTGGGGCCAACGTCCTGACTTTC